This T cell receptor beta chain came from a study of blood T cell repertoires in COVID-19. Study overall: Sources were T cells, B-cell-depleted T cells, or PBMCs; the material itself was cDNA or gDNA.

Sequenced by immunoSEQ multiplex PCR; TCRdb stores in-frame clones only, minus some. Counted here are about 380,000 clones, roughly 86% occurring once; the ten biggest clones make up around 1.3%. Germline V lookup: CDR1 MNHEY, CDR2 SVGAGI. This CDR3 comprises 14 residues. The V and J ends lost 2 bases and 6 bases, in that order; junction bases with no gene match: 5. The source material was PBMCs or T cells enriched from blood (not recorded which). The clonotype comes from a man aged 30-40 years who had recovered from COVID-19. The rearrangement joins TRBV6-5 to TRBJ1-2, with 8 nucleotides matching TRBD1. CDR3 loop: CASSYQGAGDGYTF. The CDR3 DNA follows: TGTGCCAGCAGTTACCAGGGGGCCGGAGATGGCTACACCTTC.